This T cell receptor beta chain was captured in a study of blood T cell repertoires in COVID-19. Sequenced by immunoSEQ multiplex PCR; TCRdb stores in-frame clones only, minus some. The sample carries roughly 280,000 clones, roughly 89% recorded once. The germline gives CDR1 MDHEN, CDR2 SYDVKM. Trimming shortened V by 3 bases and J by 5 bases, and 11 bases separated the two germline ends. The CDR3 covers 14 residues. Clinical history as reported by participants underpinned cohort assignment. Cohort 3 recovered donors had two negative PCRs, clearance, or symptom resolution. Source material: PBMCs or T cells enriched from blood (not recorded which). The rearrangement links TRBV28 to TRBJ1-3, with a possible D match to TRBD1 (6 bases). This receptor was obtained from a woman aged 55-70 years who had recovered from COVID-19. The CDR3 is CASSFATGRNTIYF. CDR3 DNA: TGTGCCAGCAGTTTCGCGACAGGAAGAAACACCATATATTTT. Full variable domain (remainder filled in from reference TRBV28 and TRBJ1-3): DVKVTQSSRYLVKRTGEKVFLECVQDMDHENMFWYRQDPGLGLRLIYFSYDVKMKEKGDIPEGYSVSREKKERFSLILESASTNQTSMYLCASSFATGRNTIYFGEGSWLTVV.